The clone carrying this T cell receptor beta chain was seen many times. The target antigen is unknown. V dropped 3 bases and J dropped 9 bases, with 12 bases sitting between them. From germline, CDR1 is KGHSY and CDR2 FQNENV. The CDR3 totals 13 residues. The sample belongs to a study of metastatic and nonmetastatic thyroid tumors. Study as a whole: Repertoire data that came from the blood and tumor or nodule tissue of malignant and benign thyroid patients were compared. Whole-study findings and limits: For both blood and tumor, malignant thyroid tumors reportedly showed significantly higher TCR beta diversity than benign nodules did.

Per the study methods: A classifier for distant metastasis in papillary thyroid cancer was constructed using CDR3 differences observed across clinicopathological groups. TCRdb reanalyzed the PCR reads with MiXCR. The V and J calls come from TCRdb's annotation, not from the publication. The sample lists just over 20,000 clones, 15% to 18% occurring once. Among the patients, none had received any treatment before thyroid surgery. This chain connects TRBV16 to TRBJ2-1; possibly TRBD2 for D (6 bases). Material: blood. The sequence was collected from a female donor with papillary thyroid cancer or a benign thyroid nodule (not recorded which). Some clones in this sample may be carry-over from other donors' samples. CDR3 protein: CASSQPGRSEQFF. In nucleotides, the CDR3 is TGTGCCAGCAGCCAGCCCGGGAGAAGTGAGCAGTTCTTC. Supplemented by reference TRBV16 and TRBJ2-1, the full variable domain reads GEEVAQTPKHLVRGEGQKAKLYCAPIKGHSYVFWYQQVLKNEFKFLISFQNENVFDETGMPKERFSAKCLPNSPCSLEIQATKLEDSAVYFCASSQPGRSEQFFGPGTRLTVL.